The 23 T cell receptor beta chains presented below share a single source sample, sequenced in a study of T cell repertoires in cytomegalovirus infection. TCRdb passed the reads through MiXCR, listing each CDR3 protein once. Seen here are more than 250,000 distinct CDR3 sequences, 20% to 30% observed once, and the top ten hold 13%. Their cognate antigens are unknown. Sequencing used cultured PBMCs, obtained from culture after CMV antigen stimulation. These TCRs come from a human donor in good health (CMV status not recorded). Some clones in this sample may be carry-over from other donors' samples.

There are a few counts of this clonotype. In nucleotides, the CDR3 is TGTGCCAGCAGACCAAGGACAGGGACTGGAAACACCATATATTTT. Its translation: CASRPRTGTGNTIYF. This chain connects TRBV11-3 to TRBJ1-3; 8 bases fit TRBD1. This CDR3 comprises 15 residues. Germline V CDR1 and CDR2: SGHNT, YENEEA. J lost 2 bases, V lost 6 bases, and 6 bases had no gene match.

This clonotype was observed many times. This chain connects TRBV12-3 or TRBV12-4 to TRBJ2-2; D is undetermined. Trimming stripped 6 bases from V and 6 bases from J, with 8 bases between. The CDR3 is 12 residues long. CDR3 sequence reads: CASSLEAGELFF. In DNA form, the CDR3 reads TGTGCCAGCAGCCTCGAAGCCGGGGAGCTGTTTTTT.

The V gene is TRBV4-3, the J gene TRBJ1-4; D gene uncertain. V lost 3 bases and J lost 5, with 10 bases in between. Germline assignment: CDR1 LGHNA and CDR2 YSLEER. This CDR3 contains 14 residues. The DNA of the CDR3 is TGCGCCAGCAGCCAGGCGGGCCTAAATGAAAAACTGTTTTTT. This translates into CASSQAGLNEKLFF.

This sequence joins TRBV11-2 and TRBJ2-3; TRBD2 matches 10 bases. The V gene end was trimmed by 4 bases and the J gene end by 2 bases; junction bases not matched to a gene: 6. The CDR3 runs to 16 residues. Germline V gene lookup returns CDR1 SGHAT and CDR2 FQNNGV. CDR3 coding DNA: TGTGCCAGCAGCTCAAGAGCGGGAGGGGCCACAGATACGCAGTATTTT. Amino acid sequence: CASSSRAGGATDTQYF.

This clonotype was counted only a few times. The chain uses TRBV7-2 and TRBJ2-1; no reliable D call. The CDR3 runs to 12 residues. V was trimmed by 2 bases and J by 9 bases, leaving 8 bases between them. The germline V gene has CDR1 SGHTA and CDR2 FQGNSA. The CDR3 reads CASSLNLGEQFF. CDR3 in DNA: TGTGCCAGCAGCTTAAATCTTGGTGAGCAGTTCTTC.

This clonotype was counted a few times. The chain recombines TRBV27 with TRBJ1-6, with unresolved D. The CDR3 is 12 residues long. V was trimmed by 5 bases and J by 9 bases, leaving 8 bases between them. Germline CDR1 MNHEY, CDR2 SMNVEV (reference sequence). The chain's CDR3 is CASSPRGSPLHF. CDR3 in DNA: TGTGCCAGCAGTCCACGAGGTTCACCCCTCCACTTT.

In this sample, this clonotype turned up a few times. The chain joins TRBV12-3 or TRBV12-4 to TRBJ1-4; 8 nucleotides align to TRBD1. The CDR3 loop spans 13 amino acids. V lost 5 bases to trimming and J lost 8 bases; unmatched junction nucleotides: 4. The CDR3 protein is CASSPRGREKLFF. The CDR3 DNA sequence: TGTGCCAGCAGTCCCAGGGGGCGGGAAAAACTGTTTTTT.

In its sample, this clonotype was seen a few times. This rearrangement joins TRBV7-6 to TRBJ2-1; TRBD2 matches 7 bases. From germline, CDR1 is SGHVS and CDR2 FNYEAQ. The V gene end was trimmed by 1 base and the J gene end by 4 bases; junction bases not matched to a gene: 7. The CDR3 spans 16 residues. DNA of the CDR3: TGTGCCAGCAGCTTAGTGCAGTACGGGGGGTACAATGAGCAGTTCTTC. Translation gives CASSLVQYGGYNEQFF.

A few counts support this clonotype. The CDR3 sequence: CASSSQGTGGWNIQYF. CDR3 sequence (DNA): TGTGCCAGCAGCTCGCAGGGGACAGGGGGCTGGAACATTCAGTACTTC. This rearrangement joins TRBV5-6 to TRBJ2-4, with 12 bases matching TRBD1. The germline V gene has CDR1 SGHDT and CDR2 YYEEEE. The junction had 8 bases not matched to a gene; V was cut back by 3 bases and J by 7 bases. This CDR3 has 16 residues.

This clonotype was picked up a small number of times. The V call is TRBV7-9, the J call TRBJ2-7, with 8 positions matching TRBD1. The V gene's germline CDR1 is SEHNR and CDR2 FQNEAQ (reference sequence). The CDR3 is 14 residues long. The V gene end was trimmed by 6 bases and the J gene end by 5 bases; junction bases not matched to a gene: 9. The CDR3 sequence is CASSHARQGHEQYV. DNA for the CDR3: TGTGCCAGCAGTCACGCCAGACAGGGGCACGAGCAGTACGTC.

This clonotype was counted only a few times. The chain couples TRBV11-2 to TRBJ1-1; perhaps TRBD1 as D (6 bases). Trimming removed 5 bases at V and 1 base at J, with 14 bases between. Germline V gene data show CDR1 as SGHAT and CDR2 as FQNNGV. This CDR3 has 15 amino acids. Here the CDR3 reads CASSPPDRRNTEAFF. The CDR3 DNA is TGTGCCAGCAGCCCCCCCGACAGGAGGAACACTGAAGCTTTCTTT.

This clonotype was observed a few times. This sequence joins TRBV11-3 and TRBJ2-1, with 10 bases aligning to TRBD1. Germline V gene lookup returns CDR1 SGHNT and CDR2 YENEEA. V shed 0 bases and J 7 bases; nucleotides not matched to a gene: 9. This CDR3 region has 17 residues. CDR3: CASSLDSRDRGSNEQFF. CDR3 in DNA: TGTGCCAGCAGCTTAGACTCCCGGGACAGGGGATCGAATGAGCAGTTCTTC.

The CDR3 is CASSPWGTVNTEAFF. The CDR3 region has the DNA TGTGCCAGCTCACCCTGGGGGACAGTGAACACTGAAGCTTTCTTT. The chain employs TRBV18 and TRBJ1-1; 7 bases match TRBD1. Germline V gene lookup returns CDR1 KGHSH and CDR2 LQKENI. This CDR3 is built from 15 residues. J gave up 0 bases and V 3 bases, and 4 bases lay outside the gene matches.

This clonotype was detected a few times. The chain recombines TRBV27 with TRBJ2-3; 15 bases are a match to TRBD2. The CDR3 is made up of 17 amino acids. The germline gives CDR1 MNHEY, CDR2 SMNVEV (reference sequence). J was trimmed by 6 bases and V by 2 bases; bases with no gene match: 6. CDR3 sequence (DNA): TGTGCCAGCAGTTTACCGGGACTAGCGGGAGGAGGTGATACGCAGTATTTT. This sequence encodes CASSLPGLAGGGDTQYF.

J is TRBJ2-3 and V is TRBV14; D might be TRBD2 (5 bases). The CDR3 length is 17 residues. V gave up 5 bases and J gave up 6 bases, with 24 bases separating them. Looked up from germline, CDR1 is SGHDN and CDR2 is FVKESK. CDR3 DNA: TGTGCCAGCAGCACCATTCCGGACTCTCGAGGGAGCGATACGCAGTATTTT. Its translation: CASSTIPDSRGSDTQYF. Using reference TRBV14 and TRBJ2-3 for the parts outside the CDR3, the full variable domain is EAGVTQFPSHSVIEKGQTVTLRCDPISGHDNLYWYRRVMGKEIKFLLHFVKESKQDESGMPNNRFLAERTGGTYSTLKVQPAELEDSGVYFCASSTIPDSRGSDTQYFGPGTRLTVL.

This clonotype showed up many times. The chain recombines TRBV7-2 with TRBJ2-1; tentatively, D is TRBD2 (6 bases). Trimming removed 3 bases at V and 0 bases at J, with 12 bases between. Germline values: CDR1 SGHTA, CDR2 FQGNSA. This CDR3 has 16 amino acids. The chain's CDR3 is CASSFTGSVSYNEQFF. For the CDR3, the DNA is TGTGCCAGCAGCTTTACCGGGAGCGTCTCCTACAATGAGCAGTTCTTC.

The rearrangement uses TRBV7-2 and TRBJ2-5; D might be TRBD2 (5 bases). The CDR3 has 15 amino acids. Per the germline V gene, CDR1 is SGHTA and CDR2 is FQGNSA. V was pared by 2 bases and J by 2 bases, with 12 bases between. The CDR3 bases are TGTGCCAGCAGCTTACAAACCGGGGAACAAGAGACCCAGTACTTC. Protein: CASSLQTGEQETQYF.

The chain has TRBV15 and TRBJ2-3; 10 nucleotides line up with TRBD1. With V trimmed by 5 bases and J by 7 bases, 18 bases remained unmatched. The germline V gene has CDR1 LNHNV and CDR2 YYDKDF (reference sequence). This CDR3 is 18 amino acids long. CDR3 protein: CATSRFIFPGQGTHTQYF. The CDR3 nucleotides are TGTGCCACCAGCCGGTTTATCTTCCCGGGACAGGGGACGCATACGCAGTATTTT.

Many counts were recorded for this clonotype. This chain connects TRBV5-5 to TRBJ2-7; D is ambiguous. From germline, CDR1 is SGHKS and CDR2 YYEKEE (reference sequence). The CDR3 spans 13 residues. The V end was cut by 2 bases, the J end by 6 bases, with 12 bases between. CDR3 in DNA: TGTGCCAGCAGCTTTCCGGGCTCGGCCGAGCAGTACTTC. Translating gives CASSFPGSAEQYF.

This clonotype was counted ten times or more. V usage is TRBV7-2 and J usage is TRBJ2-5; D might be TRBD2 (6 bases). Trimming took 6 bases from V and 1 from J, leaving 12 bases between them. Per germline, CDR1 SGHTA and CDR2 FQGNSA. The CDR3 is 14 residues long. The CDR3 coding sequence is TGTGCCAGCAGTTCTAGCGCGACCCAAGAGACCCAGTACTTC. This codes for CASSSSATQETQYF.

This clonotype was seen only a few times. The chain is built from TRBV20-1 and TRBJ2-1; 7 bases fit TRBD2. The CDR3 is 15 amino acids. The germline gives CDR1 DFQATT, CDR2 SNEGSKA (reference sequence). The J segment lost 2 bases and the V segment lost 6 bases, leaving 10 bases of the junction unmatched. The CDR3 coding sequence is TGCAGTGCGCCCAGCAGGACTAGGGCCTACAATGAGCAGTTCTTC. It yields the protein CSAPSRTRAYNEQFF.

This clonotype was seen a few times. V is TRBV20-1 and J is TRBJ1-2; 8 positions agree with TRBD1. V lost 0 bases and J lost 8; bases outside the gene matches: 11. Germline CDR1 reads DFQATT; CDR2 reads SNEGSKA (reference sequence). This CDR3 spans 15 amino acids. DNA for the CDR3: TGCAGTGCTAGAGACCGTCGCAGGGGGCTGGTCGGCTACACCTTC. Protein sequence: CSARDRRRGLVGYTF.

The chain joins TRBV9 to TRBJ2-7, with D unclear. Trimming removed 0 bases from V and 1 base from J, with 11 bases in between. CDR1 is SGDLS, CDR2 YYNGEE, per germline. The CDR3 is 15 residues long. The CDR3 region has the DNA TGTGCCAGCAGCGTAGGCCCCCCCGAATCCTACGAGCAGTACTTC. It yields the protein CASSVGPPESYEQYF. Filled out from reference TRBV9 and TRBJ2-7, the complete variable domain reads DSGVTQTPKHLITATGQRVTLRCSPRSGDLSVYWYQQSLDQGLQFLIQYYNGEERAKGNILERFSAQQFPDLHSELNLSSLELGDSALYFCASSVGPPESYEQYFGPGTRLTVT.